The subject of this entry is one T cell receptor beta chain. The junction departs from the called germline gene at one end, perhaps through a read error. The data stem from a study of T cells in Graves' hyperthyroidism and ophthalmopathy. Newly diagnosed hyperthyroidism patients aged 18 to 65 years had disease lasting under 2 months. There were TCR beta CDR3 regions amplified from RNA transcripts. Initially, a first-round RT-PCR of the TCR CDR3 employed the HTBI primer set. TCRdb fed the multiplex PCR reads into MiXCR, producing one record per CDR3 protein. In the table there are roughly 800,000 distinct CDR3 sequences, more than 30% of which are singletons. Sequencing was carried out using blood. The sequence came from a man younger than 35 with Graves' hyperthyroidism.

The CDR3 loop reads CASSQNQGAHTEAFF. The CDR3 coding sequence is TGCGCCAGCAGCCAAAATCAGGGGGCCCACACTGAAGCTTTCTTT. J is TRBJ1-1 and V is TRBV7-2, with 8 bases lining up with TRBD1. CDR1 and CDR2 (germline): SGHTA, FQGNSA. The CDR3 sequence is 15 residues long.